This is a list of T cell receptor beta chains from one sample in a study of cytomegalovirus exposure and HLA in healthy donors. Using immunoSEQ multiplex PCR, the repertoire was profiled, and TCRdb retains in-frame clones only, with some absent. The sample carries 95,000 or so clones, roughly 71% recorded once. The sequencing sample was made of PBMCs. The receptors were sampled from a woman aged 40 to 50 in good health and CMV-seronegative. CDR3s include the opening cysteine and the closing phenylalanine or tryptophan. The D gene is left open where the match is weak. Some rows have no size entry. The others give once, few or many, or a class for an expanded clone.

d_gene,v_gene,abundance,len,j_gene,CDR3nt,CDR3aa
NA,TRBV5-1,NA,14,TRBJ1-2,TGCGCCAGCAGTCCTTCTAGGGGGGGTAATGGCTACACCTTC,CASSPSRGGNGYTF
TRBD1,TRBV27,NA,14,TRBJ1-2,TGTGCCAGCAGTCCTCAGGGGGGTGATCATGGCTACACCTTC,CASSPQGGDHGYTF
NA,TRBV7-2,NA,16,TRBJ2-1,TGTGCCAGCAGCTTACAGGCGGGGGCGAACTACAATGAGCAGTTCTTC,CASSLQAGANYNEQFF
TRBD1,TRBV7-2,NA,16,TRBJ1-1,TGTGCCAGCAGCGCCAGGGTCGGGACAGCCAACACTGAAGCTTTCTTT,CASSARVGTANTEAFF
NA,TRBV6-6,NA,15,TRBJ2-5,TGTGCCAGCAGTTACACGGACAGATCCGTGGAGACCCAGTACTTC,CASSYTDRSVETQYF
NA,TRBV10-3,few,12,TRBJ1-3,TGTGCCATCGGGACTTCTGGAAACACCATATATTTT,CAIGTSGNTIYF
NA,TRBV7-9,NA,16,TRBJ1-4,TGTGCCAGCAGTTCCTCGCTCAGGGTGGGGGGGGAAAAACTGTTTTTT,CASSSSLRVGGEKLFF
NA,TRBV6-1,once,15,TRBJ2-7,TGTGCCAGCAGTGACCCAGGGGCCCACCGCTACGAGCAGTACTTC,CASSDPGAHRYEQYF
TRBD2,TRBV28,NA,15,TRBJ2-1,TGTGCCAGCAGTCTAATAGCGGGGGGGTACAATGAGCAGTTCTTC,CASSLIAGGYNEQFF
TRBD2,TRBV4-1,few,11,TRBJ2-7,TGCGCCAGCCGGGGGGAGTACGAGCAGTACTTC,CASRGEYEQYF
TRBD2,TRBV5-4,NA,15,TRBJ2-2,TGTGCCAGCAGCGGGGAGGGAGACCGCACCGGGGAGCTGTTTTTT,CASSGEGDRTGELFF
NA,TRBV10-3,NA,11,TRBJ2-1,TGTGCCATCAGTGCATACAATGAGCAGTTCTTC,CAISAYNEQFF
NA,TRBV7-8,NA,17,TRBJ2-1,TGTGCCAGCAGCTTTGGGATGGGGACACGGCGGTACAATGAGCAGTTCTTC,CASSFGMGTRRYNEQFF
NA,TRBV19,NA,14,TRBJ1-4,TGTGCCAGTAGTATAGCACAGGGTAATGAAAAACTGTTTTTT,CASSIAQGNEKLFF
TRBD2,TRBV13,NA,16,TRBJ2-1,TGTGCCAGCAGCGGACTAGCGGGGGGACCCTACAATGAGCAGTTCTTC,CASSGLAGGPYNEQFF
TRBD1,TRBV4-3,NA,16,TRBJ2-7,TGCGCCAGCAGCCAATCTTCGACAGGGGCATCCTACGAGCAGTACTTC,CASSQSSTGASYEQYF
NA,TRBV6-5,NA,13,TRBJ1-2,TGTGCCAGCAGGGGAGGACAAGACTATGGCTACACCTTC,CASRGGQDYGYTF
NA,TRBV7-8,NA,16,TRBJ2-3,TGTGCCAGCAGCGTCGGGTCAGGGTTTAACACAGATACGCAGTATTTT,CASSVGSGFNTDTQYF
TRBD2,TRBV25-1,NA,18,TRBJ2-4,TGTGCCAGCAGCCCAGGGACTAGCGGGGGGGCTGCCAAAAACATTCAGTACTTC,CASSPGTSGGAAKNIQYF
NA,TRBV10-3,NA,13,TRBJ2-7,TGTGCCATCAGTGGGAGGGTGGCTGACGAGCAGTACTTC,CAISGRVADEQYF
NA,TRBV7-2,NA,16,TRBJ2-1,TGTGCCAGCAGCTTAGCCGGGGGTACAAGCTACAATGAGCAGTTCTTC,CASSLAGGTSYNEQFF
TRBD2,TRBV5-6,once,15,TRBJ2-1,TGTGCCAGCAGCTTGGGGCTAGCGGGGTCCCATGAGCAGTTCTTC,CASSLGLAGSHEQFF